This TCR beta chain was sequenced during a study of blood T cell repertoires in COVID-19. Study details: Sites across the United States, Italy and Spain contributed samples from acute and convalescent COVID-19. From T cells, B-cell-depleted T cells, or PBMCs came the material, which was cDNA or gDNA.

Followed longitudinally, the Seattle patients had been enrolled during active infection. The CDR3 covers 16 residues. In germline, CDR1 is MGHRA, CDR2 YSYEKL. V dropped 5 bases and J dropped 0; count of bases not matched to a gene: 9. Methods used by the authors: Amplifying reference gene primers gave estimates of nucleated cell counts. This table comes from immunoSEQ multiplex PCR, and its TCRdb copy is limited to in-frame clones, with some not included. For V, J and clone size, that table is used; D and trimming come from the DNA. In the table there are 250,000 to 300,000 clones, 85% to 90% of which are singletons.

The TCR comes from a woman between 50 and 59 years old with COVID-19, enrolled during active disease. Sequenced input: peripheral blood. This chain joins TRBV4-1 and TRBJ2-7; 8 nucleotides line up with TRBD2. CDR3 sequence: CASSAERAGDSYEQYF. CDR3 nucleotides: TGCGCCAGCAGCGCGGAAAGAGCGGGAGACTCCTACGAGCAGTACTTC.